These T cell receptor beta chains were read from a single sample in a study of shared clonotypes between healthy human individuals. Clones were read by immunoSEQ multiplex PCR, and TCRdb kept only the in-frame ones, dropping some. Here the sample spans 850,000 to 1,200,000 clones, approximately 70% being singletons. The sequencing input was memory CD4+ T cells sorted from blood. Receptor source: a man between 18 and 35 years old in good health. Each CDR3 is given with its conserved first and last residue. The D gene is left open where the match is weak. A clone size is listed for some rows: how often the clone was seen (once, few, many), or a class if it is expanded.

clone_size: .; d_call: .; v_call: TRBV7-9; j_call: TRBJ2-1; cdr3_nt: TGTGCCAGCAGCCCTCCCCTGGCGGGCTCCTACAATGAGCAGTTCTTC; cdr3_aa: CASSPPLAGSYNEQFF
clone_size: .; d_call: .; v_call: TRBV5-6; j_call: TRBJ1-1; cdr3_nt: TGTGCCAGCAGCACGGGGACGGGCTTTGAAGCTTTCTTT; cdr3_aa: CASSTGTGFEAFF
clone_size: once; d_call: .; v_call: TRBV6-6; j_call: TRBJ2-2; cdr3_nt: TGTGCCAGCAGTTGGGGACGGGACACCGGGGAGCTGTTTTTT; cdr3_aa: CASSWGRDTGELFF
clone_size: once; d_call: TRBD1; v_call: TRBV6-1; j_call: TRBJ2-1; cdr3_nt: TGTGCCAGCAGTGTCGACCGGGACAGGTACAATGAGCAGTTCTTC; cdr3_aa: CASSVDRDRYNEQFF
clone_size: .; d_call: TRBD1; v_call: TRBV6-1; j_call: TRBJ1-5; cdr3_nt: TGTGCCAGCAGCCCCGACAGGGGGCCAAATCAGCCCCAGCATTTT; cdr3_aa: CASSPDRGPNQPQHF
clone_size: .; d_call: .; v_call: TRBV9; j_call: TRBJ2-1; cdr3_nt: TGTGCCAGCAGCGTAGAGCCATTAGGGTCCTACAATGAGCAGTTCTTC; cdr3_aa: CASSVEPLGSYNEQFF
clone_size: few; d_call: TRBD1; v_call: TRBV10-2; j_call: TRBJ2-2; cdr3_nt: TGCGCCAGCCTGAAGGGACAGTCGTTCGCGAACACCGGGGAGCTGTTTTTT; cdr3_aa: CASLKGQSFANTGELFF
clone_size: .; d_call: TRBD2; v_call: TRBV5-4; j_call: TRBJ2-3; cdr3_nt: TGTGCCCGCAGGGGGGGTTTGGGGACTAGCGGATCGGATACGCAGTATTTT; cdr3_aa: CARRGGLGTSGSDTQYF
clone_size: .; d_call: .; v_call: TRBV18; j_call: TRBJ2-2; cdr3_nt: TGTGCCAGCCCCCGGGCCAGGGGAGCCGGGGAGCTGTTTTTT; cdr3_aa: CASPRARGAGELFF
clone_size: .; d_call: .; v_call: TRBV4-2; j_call: TRBJ1-2; cdr3_nt: TGTGCCAGCAGCCAAGATTCAACAGCTCGGTATGGCTACACCTTC; cdr3_aa: CASSQDSTARYGYTF
clone_size: .; d_call: .; v_call: TRBV5-1; j_call: TRBJ2-7; cdr3_nt: TGCGCCAGCAGCTCAACCGGGGCCCGAAGTGAGCAGTACTTC; cdr3_aa: CASSSTGARSEQYF
clone_size: .; d_call: .; v_call: TRBV7-2; j_call: TRBJ2-7; cdr3_nt: TGTGCCAGCAGCCCGGTTGTTGGCGTCTACGAGCAGTACTTC; cdr3_aa: CASSPVVGVYEQYF
clone_size: .; d_call: .; v_call: TRBV11-2; j_call: TRBJ1-3; cdr3_nt: TGTGCCAGCAGCTTAACCGGGACCCTGGGGGGAAACACCATATATTTT; cdr3_aa: CASSLTGTLGGNTIYF
clone_size: .; d_call: .; v_call: TRBV10-3; j_call: TRBJ2-7; cdr3_nt: TGTGCCATCTCCGGGACACAAGCCTACGAGCAGTACTTC; cdr3_aa: CAISGTQAYEQYF
clone_size: .; d_call: .; v_call: TRBV18; j_call: TRBJ2-5; cdr3_nt: TGTGCCAGCTCACGAGGGACTGATAGAGAGACCCAGTACTTC; cdr3_aa: CASSRGTDRETQYF
clone_size: .; d_call: TRBD1; v_call: TRBV9; j_call: TRBJ2-1; cdr3_nt: TGTGCCAGCAGCGTACGACAGGGGAGGAACAATGAGCAGTTCTTC; cdr3_aa: CASSVRQGRNNEQFF
clone_size: .; d_call: .; v_call: TRBV19; j_call: TRBJ2-7; cdr3_nt: TGTGCCAGTATGACCACAGGGAACTCCGGCGAGCAGTACTTC; cdr3_aa: CASMTTGNSGEQYF
clone_size: .; d_call: .; v_call: TRBV6-1; j_call: TRBJ1-4; cdr3_nt: TGTGCCAGCAGTGACCGCCGGGGGGCGGGTACTAATGAAAAACTGTTTTTT; cdr3_aa: CASSDRRGAGTNEKLFF
clone_size: .; d_call: .; v_call: TRBV6-5; j_call: TRBJ1-2; cdr3_nt: TGTGCCAGCAGTCTCGGGGGAACCTATGGCTACACCTTC; cdr3_aa: CASSLGGTYGYTF
clone_size: once; d_call: .; v_call: TRBV11-2; j_call: TRBJ2-3; cdr3_nt: TGTGCCAGCAGCTTAGACCGTCAGGTAGGAGGGCCCTTGGATACGCAGTATTTT; cdr3_aa: CASSLDRQVGGPLDTQYF
clone_size: .; d_call: .; v_call: TRBV5-1; j_call: TRBJ2-3; cdr3_nt: TGCGCCAGGGGTCCCAATTCTAGCACAGATACGCAGTATTTT; cdr3_aa: CARGPNSSTDTQYF
clone_size: .; d_call: .; v_call: TRBV5-1; j_call: TRBJ2-3; cdr3_nt: TGCGCCAGCAGCTTGGGCTCAGGGGATACGCAGTATTTT; cdr3_aa: CASSLGSGDTQYF
clone_size: few; d_call: .; v_call: TRBV9; j_call: TRBJ2-3; cdr3_nt: TGTGCCAGCAGCGTTACTAGCACAGATACGCAGTATTTT; cdr3_aa: CASSVTSTDTQYF
clone_size: .; d_call: .; v_call: TRBV19; j_call: TRBJ1-2; cdr3_nt: TGTGCCAGTAGTTCGCCGGGATACTATGGCTACACCTTC; cdr3_aa: CASSSPGYYGYTF
clone_size: .; d_call: .; v_call: TRBV5-1; j_call: TRBJ2-5; cdr3_nt: TGCGCCAGCAGCTTGGTCCCAGGCCTAGAGACCCAGTACTTC; cdr3_aa: CASSLVPGLETQYF
clone_size: .; d_call: TRBD1; v_call: TRBV4-3; j_call: TRBJ2-7; cdr3_nt: TGCGCCAGCAGCCAGCGGACAGGGCTTTACGAGCAGTACTTC; cdr3_aa: CASSQRTGLYEQYF
clone_size: .; d_call: TRBD1; v_call: TRBV5-6; j_call: TRBJ1-1; cdr3_nt: TGTGCCAGCAGCATAGGACAGGGGGGCACTGAAGCTTTCTTT; cdr3_aa: CASSIGQGGTEAFF
clone_size: few; d_call: .; v_call: TRBV29-1; j_call: TRBJ2-5; cdr3_nt: TGCAGCGGGACAGAAGAGACCCAGTACTTC; cdr3_aa: CSGTEETQYF
clone_size: once; d_call: .; v_call: TRBV30; j_call: TRBJ1-1; cdr3_nt: TGTGCCTGGAGGCCACCAGGACAGCCGAACACTGAAGCTTTCTTT; cdr3_aa: CAWRPPGQPNTEAFF
clone_size: few; d_call: .; v_call: TRBV7-9; j_call: TRBJ1-6; cdr3_nt: TGTGCCAGCAACTTAGCGCCCGGCAGTTCACCCCTCCACTTT; cdr3_aa: CASNLAPGSSPLHF
clone_size: .; d_call: .; v_call: TRBV20-1; j_call: TRBJ2-7; cdr3_nt: TGCAGCATCAGGCATACCTACGAGCAGTACTTC; cdr3_aa: CSIRHTYEQYF
clone_size: .; d_call: .; v_call: TRBV30; j_call: TRBJ2-1; cdr3_nt: TGTGCCTGGAGCCCTACAGGGAACGGTCAGTTCTTC; cdr3_aa: CAWSPTGNGQFF
clone_size: few; d_call: TRBD1; v_call: TRBV27; j_call: TRBJ2-7; cdr3_nt: TGTGCCAGCAGTGGAAGACAGGGGGCTATGTCCTACGAGCAGTACTTC; cdr3_aa: CASSGRQGAMSYEQYF
clone_size: .; d_call: .; v_call: TRBV18; j_call: TRBJ2-6; cdr3_nt: TGTGCCAGCTCACCATATGAGTTCTCTGGGGCCAACGTCCTGACTTTC; cdr3_aa: CASSPYEFSGANVLTF
clone_size: few; d_call: TRBD1; v_call: TRBV6-4; j_call: TRBJ2-5; cdr3_nt: TGTGCCAGCACTTTAGACAGGGGAGTGAGAGAGACCCAGTACTTC; cdr3_aa: CASTLDRGVRETQYF
clone_size: .; d_call: TRBD2; v_call: TRBV11-2; j_call: TRBJ2-1; cdr3_nt: TGTGCCAGCAGCCGCGGACTAGCGGGTTCTAGCTCCTACAATGAGCAGTTCTTC; cdr3_aa: CASSRGLAGSSSYNEQFF
clone_size: .; d_call: TRBD1; v_call: TRBV18; j_call: TRBJ2-1; cdr3_nt: TGTGCCAGCTCACCATCCGGGACAGGGACTATGCGGTTGGGAAATGAGCAGTTCTTC; cdr3_aa: CASSPSGTGTMRLGNEQFF
clone_size: .; d_call: .; v_call: TRBV18; j_call: TRBJ2-7; cdr3_nt: TGTGCCAGCTCACCACCTATGGCAGGGCAACGCGAGCAGTACTTC; cdr3_aa: CASSPPMAGQREQYF
clone_size: .; d_call: TRBD1; v_call: TRBV27; j_call: TRBJ2-5; cdr3_nt: TGTGCCAGCAAGTCCAGTTGGGACAGGGGACAGGAGACCCAGTACTTC; cdr3_aa: CASKSSWDRGQETQYF
clone_size: .; d_call: .; v_call: TRBV9; j_call: TRBJ2-1; cdr3_nt: TGTGCCAGCAGTTGGGACGACCGCTCCCAAGGTGAGCAGTTCTTC; cdr3_aa: CASSWDDRSQGEQFF
clone_size: .; d_call: .; v_call: TRBV25-1; j_call: TRBJ1-1; cdr3_nt: TGTGTCAACAAGGGCAACTTGAGCACTGAAGCTTTCTTT; cdr3_aa: CVNKGNLSTEAFF
clone_size: once; d_call: TRBD1; v_call: TRBV2; j_call: TRBJ1-4; cdr3_nt: TGTGCCAGCAGGGGACAGGGGGCAGGTGAAAAACTGTTTTTT; cdr3_aa: CASRGQGAGEKLFF
clone_size: few; d_call: TRBD1; v_call: TRBV27; j_call: TRBJ1-4; cdr3_nt: TGTGCCAGCATGGACAGGGTAGGAGTGACTAATGAAAAACTGTTTTTT; cdr3_aa: CASMDRVGVTNEKLFF